What follows describes a single T cell receptor beta chain. These data come from a study of control samples from healthy donors and cancer patients. Sequencing used immunoSEQ multiplex PCR; TCRdb keeps in-frame clones, though not all of them. The sample carries about 130,000 clones, almost 95% recorded once. Germline values: CDR1 KGHDR, CDR2 SFDVKD. Trimming stripped 6 bases from V and 0 bases from J, with 7 bases between. The CDR3 length is 13 residues. The TCR comes from a man older than 75 with head and neck cancer. The chain combines TRBV24-1 with TRBJ1-2; D uncertain. Sequencing used PBMCs. DNA for the CDR3: TGTGCCACCAGTCTCGGATCTAACTATGGCTACACCTTC. This gives the protein CATSLGSNYGYTF.